The 8 T cell receptor beta chains below were found in one sample sequenced in a study of T-cell memory formation after mild COVID-19. TCRdb re-called the 5' RACE reads with MiXCR, one entry per CDR3 protein. This sample has around 200,000 distinct CDR3 sequences, with 27% found just once. Sequencing was done on a sample of PBMCs or a T cell subset sorted from them (not recorded which). The receptor source for this set is an adult woman who had mild COVID-19 (a few samples of this study predate the infection). Cell type and time point are not known.

A note on this clonotype: It may be a read error: a sequence one base away is much more abundant. V usage is TRBV5-1 and J usage is TRBJ2-5, with D unclear. CDR1 and CDR2 from the germline V gene are SGHRS and YFSETQ. The CDR3 contains 11 residues. DNA for the CDR3: TGCGCCAGCACCTTGGAAGAGACCCAGTACTTC. It codes for CASTLEETQYF.

The J gene is TRBJ1-4, the V gene TRBV7-9; unclear D gene. The CDR3 loop spans 14 amino acids. Germline V lookup: CDR1 SEHNR, CDR2 FQNEAQ (reference sequence). V shed 6 bases and J shed 2 bases, with 10 bases lying between them. CDR3: CASRFAGTNEKLFF. CDR3 bases: TGTGCCAGCAGATTCGCCGGTACTAATGAAAAACTGTTTTTT.

This clonotype was seen more than once but under ten times. The chain uses TRBV11-2 and TRBJ1-1; D might be TRBD1 (5 bases). V was pared by 4 bases and J by 4 bases, with 10 bases between. Looked up from germline, CDR1 is SGHAT and CDR2 is FQNNGV. This CDR3 region has 13 residues. Here the CDR3 reads CASSSGGGTEAFF. The CDR3 nucleotides read TGTGCCAGCAGCTCCGGTGGGGGCACTGAAGCTTTCTTT.

The chain uses TRBV4-3 and TRBJ1-6; perhaps TRBD1 as D (5 bases). V lost 0 bases and J 4 bases, leaving 13 bases between the germline ends. CDR3 length equals 17 residues. Germline V lookup: CDR1 LGHNA, CDR2 YSLEER. The CDR3 DNA follows: TGCGCCAGCAGCCAAGATAGGGAGACAGATTATAATTCACCCCTCCACTTT. It encodes CASSQDRETDYNSPLHF.

This clonotype occurred a few times. The chain couples TRBV12-3 or TRBV12-4 to TRBJ2-1; D could derive from TRBD1 or TRBD2 (5 bases each). The CDR3 totals 16 residues. Trimming took off 4 bases at V and 5 bases at J, with 18 bases between the two ends. The CDR3 nucleotides read TGTGCCAGCAGTTCAAGACAGCGACGGAGGAACAATGAGCAGTTCTTC. It is translated as CASSSRQRRRNNEQFF.

This clonotype was recorded at least ten times. This sequence joins TRBV5-1 and TRBJ2-2; D not resolved. V was cut by 0 bases and J by 7 bases, with 7 bases left in between. CDR1 is SGHRS, CDR2 YFSETQ, per germline. CDR3 length equals 13 residues. The CDR3 nucleotides read TGCGCCAGCAGCTTGGAAGTTATCGGGGAGCTGTTTTTT. Amino acid sequence: CASSLEVIGELFF.

The chain employs TRBV4-1 and TRBJ2-3; the D gene could be TRBD1 or TRBD2 (6 bases each). The CDR3 length is 17 residues. With 1 base removed from V and 0 bases from J, the gap between germline ends came to 14 bases. CDR1 is MGHRA and CDR2 is YSYEKL in the germline V gene. CDR3: CASSQGVGGPSTDTQYF. In DNA, the CDR3 is TGCGCCAGCAGCCAAGGCGTCGGGGGCCCTAGCACAGATACGCAGTATTTT.

The chain combines TRBV11-3 with TRBJ2-7, with D perhaps given as TRBD1 or TRBD2 (5 bases each). The V gene's germline CDR1 is SGHNT and CDR2 YENEEA. The CDR3 consists of 15 residues. V lost 2 bases and J lost 1, with 12 bases in between. The CDR3 loop reads CASSLFRDGSYEQYF. The CDR3, as DNA: TGTGCCAGCAGCTTATTCCGGGACGGTTCCTACGAGCAGTACTTC.